Here is one T cell receptor (beta chain) with its context. In the original processing: Counts of nucleated cells, estimated from reference gene primer amplification, were obtained. Libraries were prepared by immunoSEQ multiplex PCR; TCRdb keeps only in-frame clonotypes and omits some of them. For V, J and clone size, that table is used; D and trimming come from the DNA. This repertoire shows under 300,000 clones, under 85% found once; its top ten account for around 5.2%. These data come from a study of blood T cell repertoires in COVID-19. The wider study: Italy, Spain and the United States were the sources of the convalescent and acute COVID-19 samples. The cDNA or gDNA used as material had been derived from T cells, B-cell-depleted T cells, or PBMCs.

V was cut by 0 bases and J by 0 bases, with 7 bases left in between. CDR3 length: 14 amino acids. The V gene's germline CDR1 is SGHRS and CDR2 YFSETQ. Sequencing used peripheral blood. The rearrangement links TRBV5-1 to TRBJ2-7, with D possibly matching TRBD2 (5 bases). The source is a human donor in a cohort sampled during active COVID-19. DNA of the CDR3: TGCGCCAGCAGCTTGGAGAGCGGCTCCTACGAGCAGTACTTC. Amino acid sequence: CASSLESGSYEQYF.